The 14 T cell receptor beta chains reported below all come from one sample, sequenced in a study of OX40 agonist ivuxolimab in advanced cancers. Clones were read by immunoSEQ multiplex PCR, and TCRdb kept only the in-frame ones, dropping some. The data contain around 70,000 clones, around four fifths of them seen just once; the ten biggest clones take up about 2.5%. The material sequenced was CD4+ or CD8+ T cells sorted from blood, taken in a trial of the OX40 agonist ivuxolimab. Receptor source: an adult with an advanced solid tumor such as melanoma, head and neck, liver or kidney cancer.

The chain has TRBV27 and TRBJ2-3; D tentatively fits TRBD1 or TRBD2 (6 bases each). This CDR3 spans 15 amino acids. Trimming took off 7 bases at V and 4 bases at J, with 18 bases between the two ends. In germline, CDR1 is MNHEY, CDR2 SMNVEV (reference sequence). The CDR3 nucleotides read TGTGCCAGCACCCCCTTAGGGGGGCCGGCAGATACGCAGTATTTT. Translation gives CASTPLGGPADTQYF.

The chain recombines TRBV5-1 with TRBJ1-3; D may be TRBD1 (6 bases). V lost 2 bases and J lost 0, with 12 bases in between. The CDR3 spans 16 residues. Per germline, CDR1 SGHRS and CDR2 YFSETQ. CDR3 coding DNA: TGCGCCAGCAGCTTCGACAGGTCGGTCTCTGGAAACACCATATATTTT. Translated, it gives CASSFDRSVSGNTIYF.

The chain joins TRBV5-4 to TRBJ2-3; D possibly matches TRBD1 or TRBD2 (5 bases each). The CDR3 is 16 amino acids. Trimming cost V 3 bases and J 7 bases, with 21 bases left between them. Germline CDR1 is SGHNT and CDR2 is YYREEE (reference sequence). CDR3 bases: TGTGCCAGCAGCTATTCTGGACTCGTGAAGGGACATACGCAGTATTTT. Translated, it gives CASSYSGLVKGHTQYF.

The rearrangement uses TRBV9 and TRBJ2-7; 7 positions match TRBD1. Germline assignment: CDR1 SGDLS and CDR2 YYNGEE. The CDR3 covers 14 residues. The junction had 5 bases not matched to a gene; V was cut back by 3 bases and J by 2 bases. The CDR3 loop reads CASSASGQPYEQYF. CDR3 nucleotides: TGTGCCAGCAGCGCCTCGGGACAGCCCTACGAGCAGTACTTC.

The chain joins TRBV1 to TRBJ2-1; the DNA was not compared with TRBD2, the D call given in the table. TRBV1 is shown as a pseudogene. This CDR3 spans 17 amino acids. The CDR3 bases are TGCACCAGCAGCCAAACACTAGCGGGAGCCTCCTACAATGAGCAGTTCTTC. It translates to CTSSQTLAGASYNEQFF.

This sequence joins TRBV5-1 and TRBJ1-3, with D perhaps matching TRBD1 (5 bases). This CDR3 is built from 15 residues. V shed 7 bases and J shed 4 bases, with 18 bases lying between them. Germline lookup yields CDR1 SGHRS and CDR2 YFSETQ. The CDR3 coding sequence is TGCGCCAGCTCGGGGCCAGGATTTGGCGGAAACACCATATATTTT. This translates into CASSGPGFGGNTIYF.

The chain combines TRBV7-6 with TRBJ2-1; 8 bases fit TRBD2. In germline, CDR1 is SGHVS, CDR2 FNYEAQ. The CDR3 is made up of 16 amino acids. Unmatched junction bases numbered 3, after V lost 0 bases and J lost 2 bases. Written as DNA, the CDR3 is TGTGCCAGCAGCTTAGCTGGTAGCGGGACCTACAATGAGCAGTTCTTC. It codes for CASSLAGSGTYNEQFF.

The chain combines TRBV19 with TRBJ2-7; no definite D call. The CDR3 extends over 15 amino acids. Trimming pared 2 bases from V and 4 bases from J, leaving 15 bases between. Germline V gene data show CDR1 as LNHDA and CDR2 as SQIVND (reference sequence). CDR3 loop: CASSIKVSPGYEQYF. The CDR3 DNA reads as TGTGCCAGTAGTATAAAGGTTAGCCCGGGTTACGAGCAGTACTTC.

The chain employs TRBV7-6 and TRBJ2-5; 10 bases are shared with TRBD2. CDR3 length: 16 amino acids. V lost 5 bases, J lost 1 base, and 7 bases stayed unmatched. CDR1 is SGHVS and CDR2 is FNYEAQ in the germline V gene. In nucleotides, the CDR3 is TGTGCCAGCAGCGCCCGGACTAGCGGAGGCCAAGAGACCCAGTACTTC. Translated, it gives CASSARTSGGQETQYF.

The rearrangement links TRBV11-1 to TRBJ2-3, with D possibly TRBD2 on 6 matching bases. V was shortened by 7 bases and J by 3 bases, with 11 bases between the two germline ends. Germline lookup yields CDR1 SGHAT and CDR2 FQDESV (reference sequence). The CDR3 loop spans 13 amino acids. CDR3 coding DNA: TGTGCCAGCACCCGGGAGAGTACAGATACGCAGTATTTT. Residues: CASTRESTDTQYF.

The chain joins TRBV25-1 to TRBJ2-5; 8 bases align to TRBD2. The CDR3 covers 15 residues. Germline V gene lookup returns CDR1 MGHDK and CDR2 SYGVNS. Germline trimming cut 1 base from V and 4 bases from J; bases unmatched to any gene: 5. The CDR3 is CASSESGTRPETQYF. Here the CDR3 DNA reads TGTGCCAGCAGTGAATCTGGGACTAGACCAGAGACCCAGTACTTC.

The chain is built from TRBV5-1 and TRBJ2-1; the match to TRBD1 covers 8 bases. The CDR3 loop spans 14 amino acids. From germline, CDR1 is SGHRS and CDR2 YFSETQ. The J segment lost 9 bases and the V segment lost 4 bases, leaving 9 bases of the junction unmatched. CDR3 in DNA: TGCGCCAGCAGCCAGGGACAGGTAGGAGGTGAGCAGTTCTTC. Its translation: CASSQGQVGGEQFF.

The genes are TRBV6-6 and TRBJ1-2; weak D call: TRBD1 (6 bases). The V end was cut by 2 bases, the J end by 5 bases, with 12 bases between. CDR1 and CDR2 from the germline V gene are MNHNY and SVGAGI (reference sequence). This CDR3 has 14 amino acids. The CDR3 protein is CASSYSQGQYGYTF. Here the CDR3 DNA reads TGTGCCAGCAGTTACAGTCAAGGACAGTATGGCTACACCTTC.

V and J are TRBV6-1 and TRBJ2-3; D gene uncertain. Germline V gene sequence: CDR1 MNHNS, CDR2 SASEGT. The V and J ends lost 6 bases and 2 bases respectively, with 12 bases between them. The CDR3 is 14 residues long. The CDR3 DNA is TGTGCCAGCAGATTAGTTTCCCCCACAGATACGCAGTATTTT. It codes for CASRLVSPTDTQYF.